Below, 5 T cell receptor beta chains from the same sample are listed, as sequenced in a study of patients and donors after allogeneic stem cell transplantation. One entry per CDR3 protein results from TCRdb running MiXCR on the RT-PCR reads. The sample lists 400,000 to 500,000 distinct CDR3 sequences, around 16% occurring once. The sequencing sample was made of blood, either unsorted or a sorted T cell fraction (not recorded which). These receptors came from a human donor who was either an allogeneic HSCT recipient or a stem cell or donor lymphocyte infusion donor (not recorded which). It is not recorded whose cells these are; they may come from a transplant donor.

J is TRBJ2-7 and V is TRBV7-8, with D perhaps TRBD1 or TRBD2 (5 bases each). The CDR3 consists of 15 residues. Trimming stripped 2 bases from V and 2 bases from J, with 13 bases between. CDR1 and CDR2 (germline): SGHVS, FQNEAQ. CDR3 loop: CASSLPSGRTYEQYF. Written as DNA, the CDR3 is TGTGCCAGCAGCTTACCTTCGGGACGGACCTACGAGCAGTACTTC. Based on the CDR3 plus reference TRBV7-8 and TRBJ2-7, the full variable domain is GAGVSQSPRYKVAKRGQDVALRCDPISGHVSLFWYQQALGQGPEFLTYFQNEAQLDKSGLPSDRFFAERPEGSVSTLKIQRTQQEDSAVYLCASSLPSGRTYEQYFGPGTRLTVT.

The gene calls are TRBV6-1 and TRBJ2-5; tentatively, D is TRBD1 or TRBD2 (6 bases each). V lost 5 bases, J lost 1 base, and 14 bases lay in between. The CDR3 runs 15 residues. Germline CDR1 and CDR2: MNHNS and SASEGT. CDR3: CASSIKRGAQETQYF. The CDR3 coding sequence is TGTGCCAGCAGTATCAAAAGGGGGGCCCAAGAGACCCAGTACTTC.

The genes are TRBV21-1 and TRBJ1-2; the table's D gene call, TRBD1, was not cross checked with the DNA. TRBV21-1 is annotated as a pseudogene. The CDR3 is made up of 18 amino acids. The CDR3 DNA follows: TGTGCCAGCAGCAAAGTTAGGGGGAACCGGGTCCTTAACTATGGCTACACCTTC. It specifies CASSKVRGNRVLNYGYTF.

This clonotype was counted between two and nine times. The genes are TRBV24-1 and TRBJ2-2; D might be TRBD1 (5 bases). Trimming stripped 4 bases from V and 6 bases from J, with 17 bases between. The CDR3 is 16 residues long. Germline V gene sequence: CDR1 KGHDR, CDR2 SFDVKD. CDR3 protein: CATSDPGPLGAGELFF. The CDR3 nucleotides read TGTGCCACCAGTGACCCAGGACCCCTAGGGGCCGGGGAGCTGTTTTTT.

The chain employs TRBV7-9 and TRBJ2-7, with D unresolved. CDR3 length: 16 residues. V was pared by 4 bases and J by 2 bases, with 18 bases between. Looked up from germline, CDR1 is SEHNR and CDR2 is FQNEAQ (reference sequence). CDR3 protein: CASSSSMAASPYEQYF. As DNA, the CDR3 is TGTGCCAGCAGCTCTTCCATGGCAGCATCTCCCTACGAGCAGTACTTC.